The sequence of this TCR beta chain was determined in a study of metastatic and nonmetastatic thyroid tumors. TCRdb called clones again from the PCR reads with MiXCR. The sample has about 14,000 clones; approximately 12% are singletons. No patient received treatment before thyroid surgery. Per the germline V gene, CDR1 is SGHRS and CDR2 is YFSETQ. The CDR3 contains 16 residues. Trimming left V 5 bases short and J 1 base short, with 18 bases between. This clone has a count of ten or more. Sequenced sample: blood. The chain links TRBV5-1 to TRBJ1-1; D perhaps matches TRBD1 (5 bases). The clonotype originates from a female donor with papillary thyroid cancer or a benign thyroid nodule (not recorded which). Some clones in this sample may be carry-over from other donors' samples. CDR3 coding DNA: TGCGCCAGCAGTTTGTTAGGGGTGGGCTCGAACACTGAAGCTTTCTTT. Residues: CASSLLGVGSNTEAFF. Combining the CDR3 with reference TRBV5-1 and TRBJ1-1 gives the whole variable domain KAGVTQTPRYLIKTRGQQVTLSCSPISGHRSVSWYQQTPGQGLQFLFEYFSETQRNKGNFPGRFSGRQFSNSRSEMNVSTLELGDSALYLCASSLLGVGSNTEAFFGQGTRLTVV.